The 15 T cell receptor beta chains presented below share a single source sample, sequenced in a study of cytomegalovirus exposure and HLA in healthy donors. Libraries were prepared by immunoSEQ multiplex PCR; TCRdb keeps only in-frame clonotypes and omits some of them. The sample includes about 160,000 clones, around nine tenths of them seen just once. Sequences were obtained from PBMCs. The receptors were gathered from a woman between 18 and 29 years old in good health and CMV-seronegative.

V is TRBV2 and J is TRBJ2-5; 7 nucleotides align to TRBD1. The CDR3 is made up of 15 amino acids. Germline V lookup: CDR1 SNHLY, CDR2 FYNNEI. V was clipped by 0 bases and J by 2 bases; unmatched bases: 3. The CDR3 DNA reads TGTGCCAGCAGTGAAGCGAGGGGACAGCAAGAGACCCAGTACTTC. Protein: CASSEARGQQETQYF.

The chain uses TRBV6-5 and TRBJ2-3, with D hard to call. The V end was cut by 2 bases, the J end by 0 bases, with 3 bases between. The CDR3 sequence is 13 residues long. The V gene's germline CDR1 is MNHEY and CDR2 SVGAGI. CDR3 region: CASSYGSTDTQYF. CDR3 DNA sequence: TGTGCCAGCAGTTACGGCAGCACAGATACGCAGTATTTT.

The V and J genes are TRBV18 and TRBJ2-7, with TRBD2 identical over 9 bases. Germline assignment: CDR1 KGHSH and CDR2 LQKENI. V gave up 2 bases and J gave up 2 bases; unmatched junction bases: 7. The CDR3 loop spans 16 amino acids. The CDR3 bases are TGTGCCAGCTCACCAGCGAGCGGGAGGAGACCCTACGAGCAGTACTTC. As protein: CASSPASGRRPYEQYF. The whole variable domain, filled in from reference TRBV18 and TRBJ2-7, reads NAGVMQNPRHLVRRRGQEARLRCSPMKGHSHVYWYRQLPEEGLKFMVYLQKENIIDESGMPKERFSAEFPKEGPSILRIQQVVRGDSAAYFCASSPASGRRPYEQYFGPGTRLTVT.

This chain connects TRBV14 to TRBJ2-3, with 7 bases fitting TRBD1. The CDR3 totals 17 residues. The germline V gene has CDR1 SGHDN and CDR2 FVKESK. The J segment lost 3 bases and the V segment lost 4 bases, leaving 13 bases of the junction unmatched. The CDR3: CASSRAPQGWGTDTQYF. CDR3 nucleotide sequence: TGTGCCAGCAGCCGCGCCCCACAGGGGTGGGGAACAGATACGCAGTATTTT. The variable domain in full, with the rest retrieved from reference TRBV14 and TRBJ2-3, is EAGVTQFPSHSVIEKGQTVTLRCDPISGHDNLYWYRRVMGKEIKFLLHFVKESKQDESGMPNNRFLAERTGGTYSTLKVQPAELEDSGVYFCASSRAPQGWGTDTQYFGPGTRLTVL.

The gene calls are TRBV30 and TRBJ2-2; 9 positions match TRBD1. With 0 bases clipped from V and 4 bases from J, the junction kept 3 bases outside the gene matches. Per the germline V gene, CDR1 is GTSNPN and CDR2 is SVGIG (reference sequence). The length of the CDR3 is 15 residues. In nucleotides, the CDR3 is TGTGCCTGGAGTGTAGGGACAGGGCGCACCGGGGAGCTGTTTTTT. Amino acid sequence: CAWSVGTGRTGELFF.

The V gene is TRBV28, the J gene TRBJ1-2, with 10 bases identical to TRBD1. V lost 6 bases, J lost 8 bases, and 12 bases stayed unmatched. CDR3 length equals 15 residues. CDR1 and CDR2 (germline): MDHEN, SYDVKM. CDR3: CASRTIGTGVKGYTF. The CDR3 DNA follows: TGTGCCAGCAGGACGATAGGGACAGGGGTGAAAGGCTACACCTTC.

The CDR3 loop is CASSLVVGRYMNTEAFF. CDR3 DNA sequence: TGCGCCAGCAGCTTGGTGGTGGGGAGGTACATGAACACTGAAGCTTTCTTT. The V and J genes are TRBV5-1 and TRBJ1-1; D remains ambiguous. Germline CDR1 reads SGHRS; CDR2 reads YFSETQ. The CDR3 consists of 17 residues. V shed 0 bases and J shed 0 bases, with 15 bases lying between them. The full variable domain, completed using reference TRBV5-1 and TRBJ1-1, is KAGVTQTPRYLIKTRGQQVTLSCSPISGHRSVSWYQQTPGQGLQFLFEYFSETQRNKGNFPGRFSGRQFSNSRSEMNVSTLELGDSALYLCASSLVVGRYMNTEAFFGQGTRLTVV.

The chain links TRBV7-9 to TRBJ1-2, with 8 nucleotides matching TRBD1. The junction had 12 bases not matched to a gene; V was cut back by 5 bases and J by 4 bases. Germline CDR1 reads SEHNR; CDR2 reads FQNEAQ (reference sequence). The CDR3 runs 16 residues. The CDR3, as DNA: TGTGCCAGCAGCATTAACAGGGGGTATTTATCCTATGGCTACACCTTC. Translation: CASSINRGYLSYGYTF.

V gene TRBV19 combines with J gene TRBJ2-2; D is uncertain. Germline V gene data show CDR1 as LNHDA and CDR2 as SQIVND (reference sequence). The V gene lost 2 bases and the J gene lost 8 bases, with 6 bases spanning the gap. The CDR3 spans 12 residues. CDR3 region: CASSILLGELFF. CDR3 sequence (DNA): TGTGCCAGTAGTATATTATTAGGGGAGCTGTTTTTT.

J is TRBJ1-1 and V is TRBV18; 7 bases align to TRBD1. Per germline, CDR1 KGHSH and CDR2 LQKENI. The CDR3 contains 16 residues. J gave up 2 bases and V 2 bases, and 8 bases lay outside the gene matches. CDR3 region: CASSPFGGTANTEAFF. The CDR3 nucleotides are TGTGCCAGCTCACCATTTGGTGGGACAGCTAACACTGAAGCTTTCTTT.

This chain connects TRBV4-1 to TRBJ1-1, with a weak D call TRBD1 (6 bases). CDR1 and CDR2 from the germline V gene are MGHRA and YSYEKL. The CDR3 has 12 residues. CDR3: CATGGLNTEAFF. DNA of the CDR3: TGCGCTACGGGGGGCTTGAACACTGAAGCTTTCTTT.

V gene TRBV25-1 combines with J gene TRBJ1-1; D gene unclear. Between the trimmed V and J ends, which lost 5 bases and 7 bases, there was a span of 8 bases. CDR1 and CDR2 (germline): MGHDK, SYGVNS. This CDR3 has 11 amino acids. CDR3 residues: CASSRFGEAFF. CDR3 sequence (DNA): TGTGCCAGCAGTCGGTTCGGTGAAGCTTTCTTT.

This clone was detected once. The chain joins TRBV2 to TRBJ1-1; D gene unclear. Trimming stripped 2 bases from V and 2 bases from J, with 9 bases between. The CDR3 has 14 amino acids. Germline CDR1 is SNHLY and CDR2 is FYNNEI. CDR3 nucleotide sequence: TGTGCCAGCAGTGAAAGTGAACTAAACACTGAAGCTTTCTTT. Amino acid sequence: CASSESELNTEAFF.

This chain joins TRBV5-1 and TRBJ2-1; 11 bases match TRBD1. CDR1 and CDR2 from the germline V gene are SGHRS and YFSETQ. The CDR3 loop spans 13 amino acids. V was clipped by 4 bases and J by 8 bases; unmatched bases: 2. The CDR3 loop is CASSADRGHEQFF. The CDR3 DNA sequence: TGCGCCAGCAGCGCGGACAGGGGGCATGAGCAGTTCTTC.

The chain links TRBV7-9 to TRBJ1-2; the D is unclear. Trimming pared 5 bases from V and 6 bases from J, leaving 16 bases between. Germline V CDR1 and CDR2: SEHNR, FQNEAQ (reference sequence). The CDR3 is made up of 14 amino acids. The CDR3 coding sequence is TGTGCCAGCAGCACCCTCCTGGTAGTCCATGGCTACACCTTC. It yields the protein CASSTLLVVHGYTF.